Listed below are T cell receptor beta chains from one sample, sequenced in a study of CD8+CD57+ T cells in acquired aplastic anemia. One entry per CDR3 protein, called by TCRdb with MiXCR from the reads. The profile shows approximately 470,000 distinct CDR3 sequences, about a third of them singletons. Sequencing was done on a sample of sorted CD4+, CD8+, or CD8+CD57+ T cells (not recorded which) from PBMCs. The source of these receptors is a human donor with aplastic anemia. The CDR3 runs from the conserved cysteine through the conserved F or W. D genes are given only for firm matches. Clone size is stated in some rows and not others, as once, few, many or a class when expanded.

>TRBJ1-6|TRBV9|NA|NA
CASSVGGGDNSPLHF
TGTGCCAGCAGCGTAGGCGGCGGTGATAATTCACCCCTCCACTTT
>TRBJ2-1|TRBV11-1|NA|few
CASSLRGHSYNEQFF
TGTGCCAGCAGCTTACGCGGCCACTCCTACAATGAGCAGTTCTTC
>TRBJ2-1|TRBV11-1|TRBD2|NA
CASSRSVAGYNEQFF
TGTGCCAGCAGCCGTTCCGTAGCGGGATACAATGAGCAGTTCTTC
>TRBJ1-1|TRBV30|NA|NA
CAWIKGLTEAFF
TGTGCCTGGATAAAGGGGCTCACTGAAGCTTTCTTT
>TRBJ2-7|TRBV20-1|NA|many
CSARAREPYEQYF
TGCAGTGCTAGGGCCAGGGAGCCCTACGAGCAGTACTTC
>TRBJ2-7|TRBV5-1|NA|few
CASSSEGISYEQYF
TGCGCCAGCAGCTCGGAGGGAATCTCCTACGAGCAGTACTTC
>TRBJ1-2|TRBV10-3|NA|many
CAISESQGRSDYTF
TGTGCCATCAGTGAGTCGCAGGGGCGGAGTGACTACACCTTC
>TRBJ2-2|TRBV30|NA|few
CAWSVWVPGELFF
TGTGCCTGGAGTGTTTGGGTCCCCGGGGAGCTGTTTTTT
>TRBJ2-7|TRBV10-1|NA|many
CASSRGLSYEQYF
TGCGCCAGCAGTCGGGGGTTATCCTACGAGCAGTACTTC
>TRBJ1-2|TRBV4-3|NA|few
CASSQLPGAVYTF
TGCGCCAGCAGCCAACTACCGGGGGCCGTTTACACCTTC
>TRBJ1-1|TRBV25-1|TRBD1|few
CASSQVGQEIEAFF
TGCGCCAGCAGCCAAGTTGGACAGGAGATCGAAGCTTTCTTT
>TRBJ2-6|TRBV19|TRBD2|few
CASSRSGIALSGANVLTF
TGTGCCAGTAGTCGGAGCGGGATCGCCCTCTCTGGGGCCAACGTCCTGACTTTC
>TRBJ1-2|TRBV5-4|NA|NA
CASSSGSDRNNYGYTF
TGTGCCAGCAGTTCGGGTTCCGACAGGAACAACTATGGCTACACCTTC
>TRBJ1-2|TRBV20-1|NA|many
CSASLGNYGYTF
TGCAGTGCTAGTCTGGGGAACTATGGCTACACCTTC
>TRBJ1-1|TRBV12-3/TRBV12-4|NA|NA
CASSLQPNTEAFF
TGTGCCAGCAGTTTGCAGCCGAACACTGAAGCTTTCTTT
>TRBJ1-6|TRBV5-1|TRBD1|once
CASSTTGGSSPLHF
TGCGCCAGCAGCACAACAGGGGGTAGTTCACCCCTCCACTTT
>TRBJ2-1|TRBV7-6|NA|NA
CASSLSQSYNEQFF
TGTGCCAGCAGCTTAAGCCAGAGTTACAATGAGCAGTTCTTC
>TRBJ2-5|TRBV10-2|NA|NA
CASSESVLMRGRETQYF
TGCGCCAGCAGTGAGTCGGTATTGATGCGGGGTCGAGAGACCCAGTACTTC
>TRBJ2-2|TRBV15|NA|few
CATSRSNTGGLFF
TGTGCCACCAGCAGGTCTAACACCGGGGGGCTGTTTTTT
>TRBJ1-6|TRBV7-2|NA|NA
CASSIPGESPLHF
TGTGCCAGCAGCATTCCGGGCGAGTCACCCCTCCACTTT
>TRBJ2-7|TRBV5-5|TRBD2|few
CASSLGLAGGYYEQYF
TGTGCCAGCAGCTTGGGGCTAGCGGGAGGATACTACGAGCAGTACTTC